Below are 10 T cell receptor beta chains sequenced from a single sample in a study of shared clonotypes between healthy human individuals. Data came from immunoSEQ multiplex PCR; TCRdb stores just in-frame clones and leaves some out. The top ten clones hold around 0.4% of a sample with some 2,500,000 clones, around 90% of them seen once. The sequenced sample consisted of naive CD4+ T cells from PBMCs. Subset specified: CD45RA+ positively selected. The receptors originated from a man younger than 35 in good health. Some clones in this sample may be carry-over from other donors' samples.

The gene calls are TRBV10-3 and TRBJ2-5; 8 bases line up with TRBD2. J was trimmed by 7 bases and V by 3 bases; bases with no gene match: 16. Germline CDR1 reads ENHRY; CDR2 reads SYGVKD. The CDR3 is made up of 17 amino acids. The CDR3 DNA reads TGTGCCATCAGTGACTCCCCGACTAGCGTGTCAAGTGGGACCCAGTACTTC. Protein: CAISDSPTSVSSGTQYF.

The genes are TRBV28 and TRBJ2-5; tentatively, D is TRBD1 (5 bases). This CDR3 has 15 residues. V was shortened by 3 bases and J by 2 bases, with 13 bases between the two germline ends. Germline V CDR1 and CDR2: MDHEN, SYDVKM. CDR3 nucleotides: TGTGCCAGCAGTTTTTTCAGGGCAGCTCAAGAGACCCAGTACTTC. Its protein product is CASSFFRAAQETQYF.

As for this clone: The sample contains more than one DNA sequence encoding this CDR3. This chain links TRBV28 with TRBJ1-2; D call uncertain. CDR1 is MDHEN and CDR2 is SYDVKM in the germline V gene. The CDR3 sequence is 11 residues long. Trimming cost V 3 bases and J 8 bases, with 7 bases left between them. In DNA, the CDR3 is TGTGCCAGCAGTTTGAGGAGGGGCTACACCTTC. The encoded protein is CASSLRRGYTF.

The chain recombines TRBV18 with TRBJ2-5; D is perhaps TRBD2 (6 bases). Trimming stripped 4 bases from V and 4 bases from J, with 16 bases between. Per germline, CDR1 KGHSH and CDR2 LQKENI. CDR3 length equals 15 residues. For the CDR3, the DNA is TGTGCCAGCTCACTTCCGGGAGCGTTTGGAGAGACCCAGTACTTC. Amino acid sequence: CASSLPGAFGETQYF. Supplemented by reference TRBV18 and TRBJ2-5, the full variable domain reads NAGVMQNPRHLVRRRGQEARLRCSPMKGHSHVYWYRQLPEEGLKFMVYLQKENIIDESGMPKERFSAEFPKEGPSILRIQQVVRGDSAAYFCASSLPGAFGETQYFGPGTRLLVL.

The chain employs TRBV28 and TRBJ2-3, with D perhaps matching TRBD2 (5 bases). The CDR3 length is 15 residues. Germline V gene lookup returns CDR1 MDHEN and CDR2 SYDVKM. Trimming left V 3 bases short and J 1 base short, with 11 bases between. The CDR3 is CASSFELGGTDTQYF. CDR3 DNA sequence: TGTGCCAGCAGTTTTGAACTAGGAGGCACAGATACGCAGTATTTT. Together with reference TRBV28 and TRBJ2-3, the CDR3 gives the full variable domain: DVKVTQSSRYLVKRTGEKVFLECVQDMDHENMFWYRQDPGLGLRLIYFSYDVKMKEKGDIPEGYSVSREKKERFSLILESASTNQTSMYLCASSFELGGTDTQYFGPGTRLTVL.

This clone was counted once. The chain carries TRBV7-9 and TRBJ2-3; D uncertain. V was cut by 5 bases and J by 4 bases, with 10 bases left in between. The CDR3 is 13 residues long. Germline-derived CDR1 and CDR2 are SEHNR and FQNEAQ (reference sequence). The CDR3 is CASSQELSDTQYF. Here the CDR3 DNA reads TGTGCCAGCAGCCAGGAATTGTCAGATACGCAGTATTTT. Full variable domain (rest looked up from reference TRBV7-9 and TRBJ2-3): DTGVSQNPRHKITKRGQNVTFRCDPISEHNRLYWYRQTLGQGPEFLTYFQNEAQLEKSRLLSDRFSAERPKGSFSTLEIQRTEQGDSAMYLCASSQELSDTQYFGPGTRLTVL.

This chain connects TRBV28 to TRBJ2-4; 9 bases map to TRBD1. The CDR3 length is 12 residues. Germline CDR1 and CDR2: MDHEN and SYDVKM. V trimming: 6 bases; J trimming: 15 bases; junction bases outside the gene matches: 9. The CDR3 DNA reads as TGTGCCAGCAGCCGGGGACAGGGTCCTTCGTACTTC. It yields the protein CASSRGQGPSYF. Together with reference TRBV28 and TRBJ2-4, the CDR3 gives the full variable domain: DVKVTQSSRYLVKRTGEKVFLECVQDMDHENMFWYRQDPGLGLRLIYFSYDVKMKEKGDIPEGYSVSREKKERFSLILESASTNQTSMYLCASSRGQGPSYFGAGTRLSVL.

This sequence joins TRBV27 and TRBJ1-1; 9 nucleotides match TRBD1. Germline loops: CDR1 MNHEY, CDR2 SMNVEV (reference sequence). With V trimmed by 4 bases and J by 5 bases, 2 bases remained unmatched. The CDR3 spans 13 residues. CDR3 nucleotide sequence: TGTGCCAGCAGTTACAGGGGGCGAACTGAAGCTTTCTTT. Protein: CASSYRGRTEAFF.

V usage is TRBV5-5 and J usage is TRBJ2-5; D ambiguous. Germline V gene data show CDR1 as SGHKS and CDR2 as YYEKEE (reference sequence). V gave up 1 base and J gave up 5 bases, with 9 bases separating them. CDR3 size: 13 residues. The CDR3 bases are TGTGCCAGCAGCTTGTCTACTCGGGAGACCCAGTACTTC. Its protein product is CASSLSTRETQYF.

This clone was observed a single time. The chain links TRBV27 to TRBJ2-1; D might be TRBD1 or TRBD2, each matching 5 bases. V was cut by 6 bases and J by 15 bases, with 21 bases left in between. CDR3 length equals 13 residues. CDR1 is MNHEY and CDR2 is SMNVEV in the germline V gene (reference sequence). Here the CDR3 reads CASRDTPGPLRFF. DNA for the CDR3: TGTGCCAGCAGGGATACCCCGGGGCCGTTGAGGTTCTTC.